This TCR beta chain was obtained from a study of T cell responses to AZD1222 COVID-19 vaccine (dated by TCRdb to the early 2020s). Regarding the study in general: A total of just over 230 trial participants underwent TCR sequencing, of whom about 200 had received two doses of AZD1222 and roughly 26 had received two doses of the MenACWY control vaccine. Enrollment into the trials was organized by age into subgroups of 18-55, 56-69 and 70-plus years, and those subgroups contained around 150, 28 and 57 TCR-sequenced participants, respectively. The research as a whole found: Participants were mostly white British and included more females than males, and it was suggested by the authors that clonal diversity may have been underestimated. The whole spike protein was spanned by vaccine-associated CD4 TCRs, and dominant responses were seen in regions 160-218 and 743-854. The 56-69-year group was small, and its depth increase did not reach significance, likely because of low power. Conclusions about previously exposed vaccinees are limited, since just a handful of AZD1222 recipients were seropositive for SARS-CoV-2 at baseline. Reportedly, close to half of the unique spike-specific TCRs recognized epitopes lying outside the regions that are mutated in the B.1.351 and B.1.1.7 variants. After two AZD1222 doses, both the breadth and the depth of spike-specific TCRs were significantly higher than at day 0 and than in MenACWY recipients. Because no samples from the day 14 peak response were available, repertoires could be characterized only after the peak T cell response.

Note on this clone: Its antigen remains unidentified. Per-base quality was not reported, and no clone a single base away is much larger than it.

What the time point label conveys for this sample: about 28 days (+/-7) after the second vaccine dose. AZD1222 recipients given second doses at about 4 weeks or at about 12 weeks were pooled, since spike-specific TCR depth and breadth were not found to differ between the two schedules. Samples from vaccinated people were obtained from the UK trials COV001 and COV002, which included a single-blind randomized controlled phase 2/3 trial of AZD1222 (ChAdOx1 nCoV-19) in healthy adults. Trial participant PBMC samples were collected at day 0 and day 28 after the second dose for TCRbeta chain sequencing. CDR1 and CDR2 are read off the germline V gene as MDHEN and SYDVKM. The CDR3 contains 15 residues, cysteine and phenylalanine counted. Only the CDR3 DNA stays, 45 bases, in frame from base 1. V is cut back by 3 bases and J by 3 bases, with 5 bases in the junction unmatched. The CDR3 regions of human TCRbeta chains were analyzed by immunosequencing. The original methods were these. Repertoire TCRs were checked for matches against a reference library of SARS-CoV-2-specific TCRs that had been generated using the MIRA antigen-specificity platform. Breadth was defined as the fraction of unique TCRs that were SARS-CoV-2-associated, and depth was defined as the fraction of total T cells that were SARS-CoV-2-associated. Using the MIRA data, each spike-specific TCR was mapped to the spike region that the TCR reacts to and placed in a CD4 or CD8 class. Log10-transformed breadth and depth values were compared by one-way ANOVA with Sidak's multiple comparisons tests. Imported from immuneACCESS, the table was reduced by TCRdb to in-frame sequences with V and J called. These copies leave out some clones; in studies compared against another copy, an unresolved V gene accounts for under half, and the cause of the remainder is not known. V, J and clone size are taken as reported in that table, and D and trimming were inferred from the DNA itself. Recorded for this sample are under 130,000 clones; about 90% of them occurred a single time. The ten largest clones represent 2% to 2.5% of the sample.

The sequence is built from TRBV28 and TRBJ1-3, and TRBD1 matches 7 of the central bases. This TCR came from an adult who received the AZD1222 COVID-19 vaccine. The sequencing here drew on peripheral blood, taken 28 days after the second AZD1222 dose. The CDR3 protein: CASSFDRVVGNTIYF. In nucleotide form, the sequence is TGTGCCAGCAGTTTCGACAGGGTTGTTGGAAACACCATATATTTT.